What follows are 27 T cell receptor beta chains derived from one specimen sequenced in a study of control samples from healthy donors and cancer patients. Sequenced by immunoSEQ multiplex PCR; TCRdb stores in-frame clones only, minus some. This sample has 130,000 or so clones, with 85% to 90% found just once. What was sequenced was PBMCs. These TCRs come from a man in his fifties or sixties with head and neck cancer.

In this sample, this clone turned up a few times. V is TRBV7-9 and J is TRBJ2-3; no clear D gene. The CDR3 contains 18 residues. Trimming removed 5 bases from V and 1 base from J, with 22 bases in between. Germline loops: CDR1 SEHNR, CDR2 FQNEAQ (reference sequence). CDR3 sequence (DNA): TGTGCCAGCAGCCCGAGGCTCCCTCAGCCCACTGGCACAGATACGCAGTATTTT. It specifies CASSPRLPQPTGTDTQYF.

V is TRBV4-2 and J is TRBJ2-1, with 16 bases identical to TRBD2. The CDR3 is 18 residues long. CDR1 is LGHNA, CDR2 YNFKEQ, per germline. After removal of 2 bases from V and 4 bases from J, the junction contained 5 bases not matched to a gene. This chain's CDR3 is CASSQLGLAGGTYNEQFF. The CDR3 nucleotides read TGTGCCAGCAGCCAACTGGGACTAGCGGGGGGGACTTACAATGAGCAGTTCTTC.

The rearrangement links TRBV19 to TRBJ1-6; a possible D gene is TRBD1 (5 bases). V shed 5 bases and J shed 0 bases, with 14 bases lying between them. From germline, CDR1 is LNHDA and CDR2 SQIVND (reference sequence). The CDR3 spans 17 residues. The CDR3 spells CASSSGLLSSYNSPLHF. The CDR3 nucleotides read TGTGCCAGTAGTTCGGGACTCTTGAGCTCCTATAATTCACCCCTCCACTTT.

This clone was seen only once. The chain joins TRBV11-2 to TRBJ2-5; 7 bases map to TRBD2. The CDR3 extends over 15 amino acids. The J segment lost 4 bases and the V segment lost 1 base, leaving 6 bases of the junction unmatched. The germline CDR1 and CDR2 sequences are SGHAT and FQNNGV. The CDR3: CASSLVGGRGETQYF. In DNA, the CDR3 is TGTGCCAGCAGCTTAGTGGGCGGGAGAGGAGAGACCCAGTACTTC.

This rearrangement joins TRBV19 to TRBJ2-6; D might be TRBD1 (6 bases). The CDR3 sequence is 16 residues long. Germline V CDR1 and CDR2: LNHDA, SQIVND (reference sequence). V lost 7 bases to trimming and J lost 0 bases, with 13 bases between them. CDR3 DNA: TGTGCCAGTACCCGACAGGTCCACTCTGGGGCCAACGTCCTGACTTTC. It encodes CASTRQVHSGANVLTF.

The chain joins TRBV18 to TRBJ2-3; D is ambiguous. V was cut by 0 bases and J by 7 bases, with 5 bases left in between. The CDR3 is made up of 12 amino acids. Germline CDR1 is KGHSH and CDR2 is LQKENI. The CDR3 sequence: CASSPPPNTQYF. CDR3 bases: TGTGCCAGCTCACCACCCCCCAATACGCAGTATTTT. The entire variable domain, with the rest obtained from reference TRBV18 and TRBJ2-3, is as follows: NAGVMQNPRHLVRRRGQEARLRCSPMKGHSHVYWYRQLPEEGLKFMVYLQKENIIDESGMPKERFSAEFPKEGPSILRIQQVVRGDSAAYFCASSPPPNTQYFGPGTRLTVL.

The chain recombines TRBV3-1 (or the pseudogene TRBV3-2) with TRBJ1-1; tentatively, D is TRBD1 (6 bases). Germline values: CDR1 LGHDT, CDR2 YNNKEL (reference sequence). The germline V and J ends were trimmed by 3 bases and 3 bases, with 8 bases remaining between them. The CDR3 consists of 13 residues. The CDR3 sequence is CASSQRGDTEAFF. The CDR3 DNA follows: TGTGCCAGCAGCCAGAGGGGGGACACTGAAGCTTTCTTT.

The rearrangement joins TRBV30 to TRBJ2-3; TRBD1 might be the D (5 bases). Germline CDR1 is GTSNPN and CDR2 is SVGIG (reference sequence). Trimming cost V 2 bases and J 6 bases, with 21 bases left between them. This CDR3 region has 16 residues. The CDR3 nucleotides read TGTGCCTGGAGTCGGCAGGGTCAAGCTTTGAAGGATACGCAGTATTTT. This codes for CAWSRQGQALKDTQYF.

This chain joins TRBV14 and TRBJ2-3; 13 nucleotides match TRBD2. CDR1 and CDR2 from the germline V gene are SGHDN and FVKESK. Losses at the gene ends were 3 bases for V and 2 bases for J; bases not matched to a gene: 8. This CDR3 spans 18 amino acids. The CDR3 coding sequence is TGTGCCAGCAGCCATCCCGGGACTAGCGGGGCAGTCACAGATACGCAGTATTTT. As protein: CASSHPGTSGAVTDTQYF.

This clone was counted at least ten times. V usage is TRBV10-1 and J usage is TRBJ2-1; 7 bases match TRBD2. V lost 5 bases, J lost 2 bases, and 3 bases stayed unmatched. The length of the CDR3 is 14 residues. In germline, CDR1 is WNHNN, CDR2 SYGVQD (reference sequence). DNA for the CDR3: TGCGCCAGCAGTTTGAGCGGGACCTACAATGAGCAGTTCTTC. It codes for CASSLSGTYNEQFF.

The CDR3 reads CASSLGLAAGGNYGYTF. The CDR3 DNA sequence: TGCGCCAGCAGCTTGGGTCTGGCAGCAGGTGGGAACTATGGCTACACCTTC. This sequence joins TRBV5-1 and TRBJ1-2; D gene uncertain. V was clipped by 0 bases and J by 2 bases, with 17 bases between them. The CDR3 contains 17 residues. CDR1 is SGHRS and CDR2 is YFSETQ in the germline V gene.

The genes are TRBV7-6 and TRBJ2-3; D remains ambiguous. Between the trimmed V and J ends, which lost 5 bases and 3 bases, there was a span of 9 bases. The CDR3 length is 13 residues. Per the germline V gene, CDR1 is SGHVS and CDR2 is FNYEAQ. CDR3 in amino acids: CASSLRRTDTQYF. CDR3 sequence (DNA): TGTGCCAGCAGCCTTCGCAGGACAGATACGCAGTATTTT.

The CDR3 region has the DNA TGTGCCAGTAGTATGGGACTTCGTGGAGGTCGAACAGCTAATGAAAAACTGTTTTTT. It encodes CASSMGLRGGRTANEKLFF. The V and J genes are TRBV19 and TRBJ1-4; D is possibly TRBD1 (5 bases). The CDR3 loop spans 19 amino acids. With 3 bases removed from V and 3 bases from J, the gap between germline ends came to 23 bases. The germline V gene encodes CDR1 LNHDA and CDR2 SQIVND (reference sequence).

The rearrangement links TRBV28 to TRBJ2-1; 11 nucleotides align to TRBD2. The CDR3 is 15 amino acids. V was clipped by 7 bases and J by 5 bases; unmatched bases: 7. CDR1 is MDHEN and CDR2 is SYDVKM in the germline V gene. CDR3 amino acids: CASTPGTSGNNEQFF. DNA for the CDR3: TGTGCCAGCACCCCGGGGACTAGCGGAAACAATGAGCAGTTCTTC.

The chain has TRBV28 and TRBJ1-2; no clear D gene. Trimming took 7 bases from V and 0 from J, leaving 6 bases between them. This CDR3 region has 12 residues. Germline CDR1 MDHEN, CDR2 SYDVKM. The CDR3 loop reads CASTGANYGYTF. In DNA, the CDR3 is TGTGCCAGCACAGGAGCTAACTATGGCTACACCTTC.

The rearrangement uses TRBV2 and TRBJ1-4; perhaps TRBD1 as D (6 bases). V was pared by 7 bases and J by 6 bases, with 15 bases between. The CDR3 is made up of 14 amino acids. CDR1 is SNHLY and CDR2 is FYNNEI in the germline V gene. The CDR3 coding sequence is TGTGCCAGCATCTCAACAGGGTGGGATGAAAAACTGTTTTTT. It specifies CASISTGWDEKLFF.

The CDR3, as DNA: TGTGCCAGCAGTAGGTCAACCGGGACAGGGGGAAGAAACACCATATATTTT. It translates to CASSRSTGTGGRNTIYF. The chain combines TRBV2 with TRBJ1-3; 11 positions agree with TRBD1. This CDR3 region has 17 residues. Germline CDR1 and CDR2: SNHLY and FYNNEI. V shed 5 bases, J shed 5 bases, and the junction held 11 bases outside the gene matches.

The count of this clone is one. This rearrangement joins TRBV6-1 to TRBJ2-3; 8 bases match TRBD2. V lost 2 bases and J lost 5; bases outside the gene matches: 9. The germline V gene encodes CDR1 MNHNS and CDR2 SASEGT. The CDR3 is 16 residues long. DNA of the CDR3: TGTGCCAGCAGTGAAATTCCAGCGGGGGTTGTAGATACGCAGTATTTT. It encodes CASSEIPAGVVDTQYF.

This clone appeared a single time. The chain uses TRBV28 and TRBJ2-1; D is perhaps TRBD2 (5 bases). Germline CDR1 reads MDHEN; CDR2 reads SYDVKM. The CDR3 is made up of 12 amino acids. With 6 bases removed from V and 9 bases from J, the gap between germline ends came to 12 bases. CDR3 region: CASRSGGFEQFF. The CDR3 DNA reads TGTGCCAGCAGATCCGGAGGTTTTGAGCAGTTCTTC.

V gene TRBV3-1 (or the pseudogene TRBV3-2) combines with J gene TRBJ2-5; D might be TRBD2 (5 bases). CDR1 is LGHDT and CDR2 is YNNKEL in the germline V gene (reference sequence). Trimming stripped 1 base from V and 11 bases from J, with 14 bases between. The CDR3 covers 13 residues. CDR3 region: CASSQATGGGQYF. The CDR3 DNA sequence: TGTGCCAGCAGCCAAGCCACTGGAGGAGGTCAGTACTTC.

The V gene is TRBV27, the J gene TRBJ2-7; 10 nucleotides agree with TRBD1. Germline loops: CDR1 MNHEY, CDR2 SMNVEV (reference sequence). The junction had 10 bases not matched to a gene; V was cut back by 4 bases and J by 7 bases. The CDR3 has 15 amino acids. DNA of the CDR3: TGTGCCAGCAGTTCCCAGACAGGGGGCGCGGAAGAGCAGTACTTC. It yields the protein CASSSQTGGAEEQYF.

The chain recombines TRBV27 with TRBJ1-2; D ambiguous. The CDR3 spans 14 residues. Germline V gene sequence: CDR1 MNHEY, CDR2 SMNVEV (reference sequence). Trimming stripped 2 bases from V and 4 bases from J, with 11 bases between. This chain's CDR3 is CASSLRFGSYGYTF. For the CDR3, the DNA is TGTGCCAGCAGTTTACGCTTCGGTAGCTATGGCTACACCTTC.

CDR3 residues: CASSAGTSGSDEQYF. As DNA, the CDR3 is TGCGCCAGCAGCGCCGGGACTAGCGGGAGCGACGAGCAGTACTTC. This chain connects TRBV5-1 to TRBJ2-7; 14 nucleotides align to TRBD2. The CDR3 extends over 15 amino acids. Germline loops: CDR1 SGHRS, CDR2 YFSETQ. Germline trimming cut 4 bases from V and 5 bases from J; bases unmatched to any gene: 5. The full variable domain, completed using reference TRBV5-1 and TRBJ2-7, is KAGVTQTPRYLIKTRGQQVTLSCSPISGHRSVSWYQQTPGQGLQFLFEYFSETQRNKGNFPGRFSGRQFSNSRSEMNVSTLELGDSALYLCASSAGTSGSDEQYFGPGTRLTVT.

This CDR3 is CASSFPRAGAEDTQYF. The CDR3 DNA sequence: TGTGCCAGCAGCTTTCCCCGCGCGGGAGCGGAAGATACGCAGTATTTT. The rearrangement uses TRBV7-9 and TRBJ2-3; TRBD2 agrees at 7 bases. The CDR3 consists of 16 residues. V was clipped by 3 bases and J by 5 bases; unmatched bases: 11. Per germline, CDR1 SEHNR and CDR2 FQNEAQ (reference sequence). Filled out from reference TRBV7-9 and TRBJ2-3, the complete variable domain reads DTGVSQNPRHKITKRGQNVTFRCDPISEHNRLYWYRQTLGQGPEFLTYFQNEAQLEKSRLLSDRFSAERPKGSFSTLEIQRTEQGDSAMYLCASSFPRAGAEDTQYFGPGTRLTVL.

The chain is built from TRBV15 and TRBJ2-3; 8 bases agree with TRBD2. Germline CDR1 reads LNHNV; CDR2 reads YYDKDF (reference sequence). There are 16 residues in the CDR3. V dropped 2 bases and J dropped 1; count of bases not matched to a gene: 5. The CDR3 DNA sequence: TGTGCCACCAGCAGACGGACTAGCCTCGGCACAGATACGCAGTATTTT. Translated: CATSRRTSLGTDTQYF. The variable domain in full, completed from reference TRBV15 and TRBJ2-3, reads DAMVIQNPRYQVTQFGKPVTLSCSQTLNHNVMYWYQQKSSQAPKLLFHYYDKDFNNEADTPDNFQSRRPNTSFCFLDIRSPGLGDTAMYLCATSRRTSLGTDTQYFGPGTRLTVL.

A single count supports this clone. This CDR3 reads CASSLIGTGELFF. The DNA of the CDR3 is TGTGCCAGCAGCTTAATTGGGACCGGGGAGCTGTTTTTT. J is TRBJ2-2 and V is TRBV7-3, with D uncertain. CDR1 and CDR2 from the germline V gene are SGHTA and FQGTGA. V was shortened by 1 base and J by 5 bases, with 5 bases between the two germline ends. The CDR3 totals 13 residues. The full variable domain, in which reference TRBV7-3 and TRBJ2-2 provide the parts outside the CDR3, is GAGVSQTPSNKVTEKGKYVELRCDPISGHTALYWYRQSLGQGPEFLIYFQGTGAADDSGLPNDRFFAVRPEGSVSTLKIQRTERGDSAVYLCASSLIGTGELFFGEGSRLTVL.

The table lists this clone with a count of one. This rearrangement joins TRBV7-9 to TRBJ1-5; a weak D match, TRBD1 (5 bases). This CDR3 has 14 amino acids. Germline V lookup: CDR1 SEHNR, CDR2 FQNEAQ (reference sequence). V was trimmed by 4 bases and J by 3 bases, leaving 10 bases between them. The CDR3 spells CASSSGRDNQPQHF. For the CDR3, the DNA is TGTGCCAGCAGCTCGGGACGAGACAATCAGCCCCAGCATTTT.